The rows below give T cell receptor beta chains drawn from one sample of a study of breast tumors, draining lymph nodes, adjacent tissues. MiXCR, applied by TCRdb to the multiplex PCR reads, yields one record per CDR3 protein. Among hundreds of thousands of distinct CDR3 sequences listed, approximately 30% were seen once. Material for sequencing was axillary lymph node tissue. The receptors originated from a female donor with breast cancer. Some clones in this sample may be carry-over from other donors' samples. Each CDR3 is given with its conserved first and last residue. Fields, in order: V gene, D gene, J gene, clone size, CDR3 DNA, CDR3 protein. A D gene is named only where the DNA matches it firmly. Expanded clones are given a class, and other clones once, few, many or no size at all.

TRBV7-3	TRBD2	TRBJ2-1	many	TGTGCCAGCAGCTCGTATAGCGGGAGGGAAACGAATGAGCAGTTCTTC	CASSSYSGRETNEQFF
TRBV6-1	NA	TRBJ2-7	NA	TGTGCCAGCAGCCCCTCTACCGGGGCCTCCTACGAGCAGTACTTC	CASSPSTGASYEQYF
TRBV20-1	TRBD2	TRBJ2-3	many	TGCAGTGCTAGCGGAGGACTAGCGGGGAGGAGAGATACGCAGTATTTT	CSASGGLAGRRDTQYF
TRBV3-1	NA	TRBJ2-5	once	TGTGCCAGCGGGGGGACCCAGTACTTC	CASGGTQYF
TRBV11-2	NA	TRBJ2-2	many	TGTGCCAGCAGCCTGCCGGGACGCGCGAACACCGGGGAGCTGTTTTTT	CASSLPGRANTGELFF
TRBV7-9	NA	TRBJ1-1	NA	TGTGCCAGCAGCTTCCCCCCCCGGGGTGAGGTTTTCTTT	CASSFPPRGEVFF
TRBV25-1	NA	TRBJ1-2	NA	TGTGCCAGCAGGATGGGGGGAGGCTACACCTTC	CASRMGGGYTF
TRBV7-2	NA	TRBJ2-3	NA	TGTGCCAGCAGCTTAGGGGGGCTAGCGCAGGGCGGAGGTACGCAGTATTTT	CASSLGGLAQGGGTQYF
TRBV7-6	NA	TRBJ1-4	many	TGTGCCAGCAGACCTTTTGTCGGAGGGCCTAATGAAAAACTGTTTTTT	CASRPFVGGPNEKLFF
TRBV7-2	NA	TRBJ2-3	many	TGTGCCAGCAGCTTAGATGGTGGGACCCACGCAGGAGATACGCAGTATTTT	CASSLDGGTHAGDTQYF
TRBV6-5	TRBD2	TRBJ2-6	many	TGTGCCAGCAGTTACCGGTTGGGGGGGGGAAGCGGGGCCAACGTCCTGACTTTC	CASSYRLGGGSGANVLTF
TRBV24-1	NA	TRBJ2-1	many	TGTGCCACCAGTGAGCCCGGGACCTCCGCTAGCTCCTACAATGAGCAGTTCTTC	CATSEPGTSASSYNEQFF
TRBV2	TRBD1	TRBJ1-6	once	TGTGCCAGCGGACAGGGGTTAGATAATTCACCCCTCCACTTT	CASGQGLDNSPLHF
TRBV2	NA	TRBJ1-4	NA	TGTGCCAGCGAAGTATACAATGAAAAACTGTTTTTT	CASEVYNEKLFF
TRBV19	TRBD1	TRBJ2-7	many	TGTGCCAGTAGTAAGGACAGGGGGACCTACGAGCAGTACTTC	CASSKDRGTYEQYF
TRBV2	NA	TRBJ2-1	many	TGTGCCACACCAGTGACAGGGCGGACTAGAAGGGGGAATGAGCAGTTCTTC	CATPVTGRTRRGNEQFF
TRBV6-1	TRBD2	TRBJ2-6	many	TGTGCCAGCAGGGAGGGACTAGCGTCTGGGGCCAACGTCCTGACTTTC	CASREGLASGANVLTF
TRBV20-1	NA	TRBJ1-3	NA	TGCAGTGCTGGTGGACGTCTGAACTCTGGAAACACCATATATTTT	CSAGGRLNSGNTIYF
TRBV7-9	NA	TRBJ1-2	many	TGTGCCAGCAGCTTAGGGGTCCAATATGGCTACACCTTC	CASSLGVQYGYTF
TRBV2	TRBD1	TRBJ1-2	NA	TGTGCCAGCAGAAGCCGGGACAGCCCTCTTGGCTACACCTTC	CASRSRDSPLGYTF
TRBV20-1	TRBD1	TRBJ2-2	many	TGCAGTGCTATTACAGGGGGAATTGACGGGGAGCTGTTTTTT	CSAITGGIDGELFF
TRBV24-1	NA	TRBJ2-2	many	TGTGCCACCAGTGATTTTGGGACTGAGAACACCGGGGAGCTGTTTTTT	CATSDFGTENTGELFF
TRBV7-8	NA	TRBJ1-5	NA	TGTGCCAGCAGCTTTGGACCCTACAGCGACGAGCATTTT	CASSFGPYSDEHF
TRBV29-1	NA	TRBJ2-7	NA	TGCAGCGTTGCAAAGGGACACCCGGTCTATGGCTACGAGCAGTACTTC	CSVAKGHPVYGYEQYF
TRBV2	TRBD2	TRBJ2-5	NA	TGTGCCAGCAGTCGACACCCTAGCGGGAATGAGACCCAGTACTTC	CASSRHPSGNETQYF
TRBV20-1	TRBD2	TRBJ2-7	many	TGCAGTGCTAGAGATTCTGTAGCGGGAGGGCCGGCGCAGTACTTC	CSARDSVAGGPAQYF
TRBV2	NA	TRBJ1-3	many	TGTGCCAGCAGTGAGGGCAACTCTGGAAACACCATATATTTT	CASSEGNSGNTIYF
TRBV29-1	TRBD1	TRBJ1-4	many	TGCAGCGTTGATAGCGGGTACGGGACAGGTGAAAAACTGTTTTTT	CSVDSGYGTGEKLFF
TRBV3-1	NA	TRBJ2-2	many	TGTGCCAGCACCCGAGTTTTAGGCGGGTCTGGGGGGGAGCTGTTTTTT	CASTRVLGGSGGELFF
TRBV30	NA	TRBJ1-1	few	TGTGCCTGTGAGGGTTGGGGGAGGGAGACTGAAGCTTTCTTT	CACEGWGRETEAFF
TRBV6-2/TRBV6-3	TRBD2	TRBJ2-7	many	TGTGCCAGCAGATCACGACTAGCGGGTCCTAGCTCCTACGAGCAGTACTTC	CASRSRLAGPSSYEQYF
TRBV20-1	TRBD1	TRBJ1-5	NA	TGCAGTGCCCGAGTGACAGGGAATCAGCCCCAGCATTTT	CSARVTGNQPQHF
TRBV7-2	TRBD1	TRBJ1-5	many	TGTGCCAGCAGCGAGGACAGGGCCAATCAGCCCCAGCATTTT	CASSEDRANQPQHF